The 20 T cell receptor beta chains below were found in one sample sequenced in a study of CD8+ T cells in alopecia areata. Regarding treatment: oral pan-JAK inhibitor, 5-10 mg twice daily. As the sequencing template, cDNA was produced by extracting RNA and reverse transcribing it. Profiling relied on immunoSEQ multiplex PCR, and the TCRdb table lists in-frame clones only, not all of them. The sample has around 270,000 clones, 58% seen once. This material consisted of CD4+ T cells sorted from blood, taken at week 24, from a patient treated with tofacitinib. These receptors all come from a human donor with alopecia areata.

CDR3 region: CASSLYYGTGRSYEQYF. CDR3 nucleotide sequence: TGTGCCAGCAGCCTCTATTACGGGACAGGGAGATCCTACGAGCAGTACTTC. The gene calls are TRBV4-2 and TRBJ2-7; 9 nucleotides agree with TRBD1. The CDR3 is 17 amino acids. Germline CDR1 and CDR2: LGHNA and YNFKEQ. J was trimmed by 1 base and V by 4 bases; bases with no gene match: 11.

This clone was detected a few times. In DNA, the CDR3 is TGTGCCAGCACCCTGGGGGGATCGCAGACCGGGGAGCTGTTTTTT. The encoded protein is CASTLGGSQTGELFF. V is TRBV25-1 and J is TRBJ2-2; D might be TRBD2 (6 bases). CDR1 and CDR2 (germline): MGHDK, SYGVNS. The CDR3 spans 15 residues. V dropped 7 bases and J dropped 5 bases, with 17 bases sitting between them.

This clone was seen a few times. This chain uses TRBV7-2 with TRBJ2-3; TRBD2 matches at 9 bases. The CDR3 is 16 residues long. J gave up 5 bases and V 4 bases, and 10 bases lay outside the gene matches. From germline, CDR1 is SGHTA and CDR2 FQGNSA. Here the CDR3 reads CASSSSGGTGVDTQYF. CDR3 coding DNA: TGTGCCAGCAGCTCCAGCGGGGGGACCGGAGTAGATACGCAGTATTTT.

The CDR3 sequence is CASSPGQDSYEQYF. CDR3 nucleotide sequence: TGTGCCAGCTCACCTGGACAGGACTCCTACGAGCAGTACTTC. The chain has TRBV18 and TRBJ2-7, with 7 bases aligning to TRBD1. V dropped 3 bases and J dropped 0; count of bases not matched to a gene: 2. This CDR3 spans 14 amino acids. Germline V gene lookup returns CDR1 KGHSH and CDR2 LQKENI.

The V call is TRBV29-1, the J call TRBJ2-5; D unclear. Germline lookup yields CDR1 SQVTM and CDR2 ANQGSEA. V lost 7 bases and J 5 bases, leaving 17 bases between the germline ends. The CDR3 consists of 13 residues. The CDR3 spells CSGGVRTEETQYF. The DNA of the CDR3 is TGCAGCGGTGGGGTGAGGACCGAGGAGACCCAGTACTTC.

The V gene is TRBV5-1, the J gene TRBJ2-3; D may be TRBD1 (6 bases). The CDR3 spans 17 residues. Looked up from germline, CDR1 is SGHRS and CDR2 is YFSETQ. V was clipped by 1 base and J by 1 base, with 16 bases between them. The CDR3 DNA reads as TGCGCCAGCAGCTTGCAGGGCAGGGGAAGTGGCACAGATACGCAGTATTTT. Translated, it gives CASSLQGRGSGTDTQYF. The whole variable domain, filled in from reference TRBV5-1 and TRBJ2-3, reads KAGVTQTPRYLIKTRGQQVTLSCSPISGHRSVSWYQQTPGQGLQFLFEYFSETQRNKGNFPGRFSGRQFSNSRSEMNVSTLELGDSALYLCASSLQGRGSGTDTQYFGPGTRLTVL.

The chain uses TRBV25-1 and TRBJ2-5, with D perhaps matching TRBD1 (5 bases). Germline V gene sequence: CDR1 MGHDK, CDR2 SYGVNS. This CDR3 is 13 amino acids long. Trimming shortened V by 1 base and J by 4 bases, and 7 bases separated the two germline ends. The CDR3 DNA sequence: TGTGCCAGCAGTGAATGGACACTAGAGACCCAGTACTTC. Translation: CASSEWTLETQYF. The full variable domain, in which reference TRBV25-1 and TRBJ2-5 provide the parts outside the CDR3, is EADIYQTPRYLVIGTGKKITLECSQTMGHDKMYWYQQDPGMELHLIHYSYGVNSTEKGDLSSESTVSRIRTEHFPLTLESARPSHTSQYLCASSEWTLETQYFGPGTRLLVL.

This clone occurred a few times. The chain recombines TRBV18 with TRBJ2-6; a weak D match, TRBD1 (6 bases). The CDR3 loop spans 18 amino acids. Germline V lookup: CDR1 KGHSH, CDR2 LQKENI. Between the trimmed V and J ends, which lost 5 bases and 1 base, there was a span of 18 bases. The chain's CDR3 is CASSYITRGRSGANVLTF. Here the CDR3 DNA reads TGTGCCAGCTCATACATCACCAGGGGTCGATCTGGGGCCAACGTCCTGACTTTC.

The chain joins TRBV30 to TRBJ1-1; D is unclear. The CDR3 is 11 amino acids. Germline V CDR1 and CDR2: GTSNPN, SVGIG (reference sequence). The germline V and J ends were trimmed by 4 bases and 5 bases, with 8 bases remaining between them. The CDR3 nucleotides read TGTGCCTGGAAATATCAAACTGAAGCTTTCTTT. Its protein is CAWKYQTEAFF.

The rearrangement joins TRBV10-2 to TRBJ1-2, with D tentatively TRBD1 (5 bases). Per the germline V gene, CDR1 is WSHSY and CDR2 is SAAADI. The CDR3 is made up of 13 amino acids. Trimming pared 6 bases from V and 6 bases from J, leaving 14 bases between. In DNA form, the CDR3 reads TGCGCCAGCAGCGGGGGGTACGTGGATGGCTACACCTTC. This encodes CASSGGYVDGYTF.

The chain links TRBV18 to TRBJ1-5; no definite D call. Deletions cut 4 bases from V and 3 bases from J, with 7 bases between. Germline CDR1 and CDR2: KGHSH and LQKENI. This CDR3 spans 13 amino acids. The CDR3 nucleotides are TGTGCCAGCTCACGTGACAACAATCAGCCCCAGCATTTT. Amino acids: CASSRDNNQPQHF.

In its sample, this clone was seen a few times. The chain joins TRBV5-1 to TRBJ1-6; 9 positions agree with TRBD1. Looked up from germline, CDR1 is SGHRS and CDR2 is YFSETQ. This CDR3 is built from 17 residues. V trimming: 4 bases; J trimming: 8 bases; junction bases outside the gene matches: 13. Here the CDR3 DNA reads TGCGCCAGCAGCAGTACAGGGGGCAGGGTTATGGATTCACCCCTCCACTTT. It yields the protein CASSSTGGRVMDSPLHF.

The CDR3 DNA reads TGTGCCTGGAGTAGCGGGTTCAAAGATACGCAGTATTTT. Protein product: CAWSSGFKDTQYF. The V call is TRBV30, the J call TRBJ2-3; TRBD2 is a possible D gene (6 bases). There are 13 residues in the CDR3. The V gene lost 2 bases and the J gene lost 5 bases, with 11 bases spanning the gap. Germline values: CDR1 GTSNPN, CDR2 SVGIG (reference sequence).

This clone was detected a few times. The chain combines TRBV30 with TRBJ1-3, with D unresolved. Trimming took 2 bases from V and 0 from J, leaving 2 bases between them. CDR1 is GTSNPN, CDR2 SVGIG, per germline (reference sequence). This CDR3 spans 12 amino acids. Here the CDR3 reads CAWSISGNTIYF. Written as DNA, the CDR3 is TGTGCCTGGAGTATCTCTGGAAACACCATATATTTT.

The rearrangement links TRBV5-6 to TRBJ1-1; no clear D gene. The CDR3 totals 11 residues. V lost 7 bases, J lost 0 bases, and 4 bases lay in between. Germline loops: CDR1 SGHDT, CDR2 YYEEEE. The CDR3 DNA sequence: TGTGCCAGCGGGCTGAACACTGAAGCTTTCTTT. Protein: CASGLNTEAFF. Together with reference TRBV5-6 and TRBJ1-1, the CDR3 gives the full variable domain: DAGVTQSPTHLIKTRGQQVTLRCSPKSGHDTVSWYQQALGQGPQFIFQYYEEEERQRGNFPDRFSGHQFPNYSSELNVNALLLGDSALYLCASGLNTEAFFGQGTRLTVV.

In this sample, this clone turned up a few times. CDR3 amino acids: CASSRNRGRGSPLHF. The CDR3 bases are TGTGCCAGCAGTCGCAACAGGGGGCGAGGTTCACCCCTCCACTTT. The rearrangement links TRBV27 to TRBJ1-6; TRBD1 matches 9 bases. From germline, CDR1 is MNHEY and CDR2 SMNVEV (reference sequence). The CDR3 is 15 residues long. V was clipped by 5 bases and J by 9 bases; unmatched bases: 8.

The chain is built from TRBV5-1 and TRBJ2-3; D may be TRBD1 (5 bases). The V and J ends lost 4 bases and 1 base respectively, with 10 bases between them. The CDR3 totals 14 residues. Germline CDR1 and CDR2: SGHRS and YFSETQ. This CDR3 is CASSIPTGTDTQYF. The CDR3 nucleotides read TGCGCCAGCAGCATTCCGACAGGCACAGATACGCAGTATTTT.

This clone was observed a handful of times. The J gene is TRBJ2-2, the V gene TRBV7-9, with D maybe TRBD2 (5 bases). Per the germline V gene, CDR1 is SEHNR and CDR2 is FQNEAQ (reference sequence). The V gene lost 5 bases and the J gene lost 8 bases, with 18 bases spanning the gap. The CDR3 has 15 amino acids. This CDR3 reads CASSLPLGSPGELFF. CDR3 coding DNA: TGTGCCAGCAGCCTTCCTCTAGGGAGTCCAGGGGAGCTGTTTTTT.

The rearrangement links TRBV29-1 to TRBJ2-3, with 10 positions matching TRBD2. CDR1 SQVTM and CDR2 ANQGSEA come from the germline V gene. J was trimmed by 1 base and V by 4 bases; bases with no gene match: 5. The CDR3 is 15 residues long. The DNA of the CDR3 is TGCAGCGTTGCTCGGACTAGCGGTGGCACAGATACGCAGTATTTT. This gives the protein CSVARTSGGTDTQYF.

The chain combines TRBV20-1 with TRBJ2-4, with D uncertain. Deletions cut 7 bases from V and 7 bases from J, with 8 bases between. This CDR3 region has 10 residues. The germline V gene has CDR1 DFQATT and CDR2 SNEGSKA (reference sequence). The CDR3 nucleotides are TGCAGTGGACTGTCTAACATTCAGTACTTC. This translates into CSGLSNIQYF.